Below, 29 T cell receptor beta chains from the same sample are listed, as sequenced in a study of CD8 T cells in ankylosing spondylitis. From the 5' RACE reads, TCRdb called clonotypes with MiXCR, one entry per CDR3 protein. In the table there are around 120,000 distinct CDR3 sequences, roughly an eighth of which are singletons. Source material: blood, either unsorted or a sorted T cell fraction (not recorded which). Receptors originate from a female donor with ankylosing spondylitis or in good health (not recorded which).

This clonotype was detected only a few times. The chain recombines TRBV3-1 with TRBJ2-2; D uncertain. CDR3 length equals 18 residues. From germline, CDR1 is LGHDT and CDR2 YNNKEL (reference sequence). Trimming removed 5 bases at V and 1 base at J, with 20 bases between. The CDR3 DNA sequence: TGTGCCAGCAGCACCGTGGCTGACCGAGCATTGAACACCGGGGAGCTGTTTTTT. Its protein product is CASSTVADRALNTGELFF. The whole variable domain, remainder taken from reference TRBV3-1 and TRBJ2-2, is DTAVSQTPKYLVTQMGNDKSIKCEQNLGHDTMYWYKQDSKKFLKIMFSYNNKELIINETVPNRFSPKSPDKAHLNLHINSLELGDSAVYFCASSTVADRALNTGELFFGEGSRLTVL.

The chain combines TRBV20-1 with TRBJ2-7; unclear D gene. The CDR3 runs 15 residues. Germline-derived CDR1 and CDR2 are DFQATT and SNEGSKA (reference sequence). The V gene lost 3 bases and the J gene lost 2 bases, with 17 bases spanning the gap. Here the CDR3 DNA reads TGCAGTGCTAGGGATTCGACCCTACCCCCCTACGAGCAGTACTTC. Its protein is CSARDSTLPPYEQYF.

The gene calls are TRBV7-9 and TRBJ2-1; D is perhaps TRBD1 (6 bases). This CDR3 has 17 residues. Trimming left V 5 bases short and J 3 bases short, with 20 bases between. Germline CDR1 reads SEHNR; CDR2 reads FQNEAQ (reference sequence). The CDR3 DNA follows: TGTGCCAGCAGCCCTCCTTTGTCGGACAGACACTACAATGAGCAGTTCTTC. Translated, it gives CASSPPLSDRHYNEQFF.

This clonotype was recorded at least ten times. This chain links TRBV5-1 with TRBJ2-3; 7 bases align to TRBD2. The CDR3 is 14 amino acids. Germline-derived CDR1 and CDR2 are SGHRS and YFSETQ. V was clipped by 7 bases and J by 4 bases; unmatched bases: 9. The chain's CDR3 is CASRIGLGADTQYF. Here the CDR3 DNA reads TGCGCCAGCCGGATAGGACTAGGGGCAGATACGCAGTATTTT. Together with reference TRBV5-1 and TRBJ2-3, the CDR3 gives the full variable domain: KAGVTQTPRYLIKTRGQQVTLSCSPISGHRSVSWYQQTPGQGLQFLFEYFSETQRNKGNFPGRFSGRQFSNSRSEMNVSTLELGDSALYLCASRIGLGADTQYFGPGTRLTVL.

The rearrangement links TRBV29-1 to TRBJ1-5, with TRBD1 as a possible D gene (5 bases). The germline gives CDR1 SQVTM, CDR2 ANQGSEA. V was cut by 6 bases and J by 7 bases, with 31 bases left in between. The CDR3 is made up of 18 amino acids. CDR3 coding DNA: TGCAGCGTCACCCTTCCGGGGGACCGAAGTCTTGGGCTCCAGCCCCAGCATTTT. It translates to CSVTLPGDRSLGLQPQHF. Full variable domain (missing parts from reference TRBV29-1 and TRBJ1-5): SAVISQKPSRDICQRGTSLTIQCQVDSQVTMMFWYRQQPGQSLTLIATANQGSEATYESGFVIDKFPISRPNLTFSTLTVSNMSPEDSSIYLCSVTLPGDRSLGLQPQHFGDGTRLSIL.

This clonotype was seen a handful of times. The rearrangement joins TRBV29-1 to TRBJ2-5; a possible D gene is TRBD1 (6 bases). V lost 4 bases to trimming and J lost 3 bases, with 12 bases between them. Germline-derived CDR1 and CDR2 are SQVTM and ANQGSEA. The CDR3 spans 13 residues. CDR3 DNA sequence: TGCAGCGTTGGCCCAGGGGTAAAAGAGACCCAGTACTTC. Protein: CSVGPGVKETQYF.

Only a few counts were recorded for this clonotype. The J gene is TRBJ2-5, the V gene TRBV7-8; 7 bases fit TRBD2. The CDR3 length is 20 residues. Germline CDR1 and CDR2: SGHVS and FQNEAQ. V lost 0 bases, J lost 3 bases, and 19 bases stayed unmatched. In nucleotides, the CDR3 is TGTGCCAGCAGCTTAGCGGTGGGGAGGGGAAGGGTCGGATGGGAAGAGACCCAGTACTTC. Translation gives CASSLAVGRGRVGWEETQYF.

A remark on this clonotype: It may be a read error: a sequence one base away is much more abundant. Written as DNA, the CDR3 is TGCAGCGTTGCTCGGGAAGGGGGAGAGACCCAGTACTTC. This codes for CSVAREGGETQYF. The chain links TRBV29-1 to TRBJ2-5; weak D call: TRBD1 (6 bases). This CDR3 is built from 13 residues. The germline V gene encodes CDR1 SQVTM and CDR2 ANQGSEA. The V gene lost 4 bases and the J gene lost 4 bases, with 13 bases spanning the gap.

This clonotype appeared a few times. The rearrangement uses TRBV7-3 and TRBJ2-7, with TRBD1 identical over 7 bases. The CDR3 covers 14 residues. V shed 2 bases and J 6 bases; nucleotides not matched to a gene: 7. Germline CDR1 SGHTA, CDR2 FQGTGA. This CDR3 reads CASSLLTRGSEQYF. CDR3 sequence (DNA): TGTGCCAGCAGCTTATTAACCAGGGGGTCCGAGCAGTACTTC. The full variable domain, completed using reference TRBV7-3 and TRBJ2-7, is GAGVSQTPSNKVTEKGKYVELRCDPISGHTALYWYRQSLGQGPEFLIYFQGTGAADDSGLPNDRFFAVRPEGSVSTLKIQRTERGDSAVYLCASSLLTRGSEQYFGPGTRLTVT.

Only one count was recorded for this clonotype. Given a much more abundant clone one base away, this may be a read error. The chain uses TRBV6-5 and TRBJ2-3; D might be TRBD2 (6 bases). The length of the CDR3 is 17 residues. Germline V gene data show CDR1 as MNHEY and CDR2 as SVGAGI. V lost 0 bases and J 6 bases, leaving 19 bases between the germline ends. DNA of the CDR3: TGTGCCAGCAGTTACTCGACTGCTAGCGATCGGGGTGATACGCAGTATTTT. Residues: CASSYSTASDRGDTQYF.

This clonotype occurred many times. The chain combines TRBV6-4 with TRBJ2-3; a possible D gene is TRBD2 (5 bases). This CDR3 is 14 amino acids long. In germline, CDR1 is MRHNA, CDR2 SNTAGT. Trimming removed 5 bases from V and 1 base from J, with 10 bases in between. CDR3 region: CASSSGGGTDTQYF. The CDR3 DNA reads as TGTGCCAGCAGTAGTGGAGGTGGCACAGATACGCAGTATTTT.

There are a few counts of this clonotype. The CDR3 sequence: CASSFMGVGETQYF. As DNA, the CDR3 is TGTGCCAGCAGTTTCATGGGGGTTGGGGAGACCCAGTACTTC. The chain is built from TRBV6-5 and TRBJ2-5; D possibly matches TRBD1 or TRBD2 (5 bases each). The CDR3 loop spans 14 amino acids. CDR1 MNHEY and CDR2 SVGAGI come from the germline V gene. V dropped 4 bases and J dropped 5 bases, with 14 bases sitting between them.

This clonotype was counted once. This sequence may be a read error, since a much larger clone differs from it by one base. This CDR3 is CANSLGGGPNTEAFF. DNA for the CDR3: TGCGCCAACAGCTTGGGGGGTGGCCCCAACACTGAAGCTTTCTTT. This chain uses TRBV5-1 with TRBJ1-1; possible D gene TRBD1, 5 bases. This CDR3 has 15 amino acids. Per the germline V gene, CDR1 is SGHRS and CDR2 is YFSETQ. Full variable domain (outside the CDR3, taken from reference TRBV5-1 and TRBJ1-1): KAGVTQTPRYLIKTRGQQVTLSCSPISGHRSVSWYQQTPGQGLQFLFEYFSETQRNKGNFPGRFSGRQFSNSRSEMNVSTLELGDSALYLCANSLGGGPNTEAFFGQGTRLTVV.

Only a few counts were recorded for this clonotype. The gene calls are TRBV19 and TRBJ1-2; D possibly corresponds to TRBD1 (5 bases). CDR3 length: 12 residues. Germline V gene sequence: CDR1 LNHDA, CDR2 SQIVND (reference sequence). Deletions cut 10 bases from V and 3 bases from J, with 12 bases between. The CDR3 DNA is TGTGCCATTTCGGACACATACTATGGCTACACCTTC. Encoded protein: CAISDTYYGYTF.

This clonotype was detected many times. The chain carries TRBV20-1 and TRBJ2-4, with D uncertain. The CDR3 contains 13 residues. V shed 3 bases and J shed 5 bases, with 11 bases lying between them. Germline V CDR1 and CDR2: DFQATT, SNEGSKA (reference sequence). CDR3 nucleotides: TGCAGTGCTAGCCCGCCCATCGAAAACATTCAGTACTTC. Protein: CSASPPIENIQYF.

This clonotype was detected only a few times. This chain uses TRBV2 with TRBJ2-7; a weak D match, TRBD2 (5 bases). Germline assignment: CDR1 SNHLY and CDR2 FYNNEI. The CDR3 loop spans 14 amino acids. The V end was cut by 4 bases, the J end by 0 bases, with 10 bases between. The CDR3 DNA reads as TGTGCCAGCAGTGGCGGGTCCCACTCCTACGAGCAGTACTTC. It translates to CASSGGSHSYEQYF.

This clonotype appeared many times. The CDR3 protein is CSALAPATGRADTQYF. The CDR3 coding sequence is TGCAGTGCCCTGGCACCCGCGACAGGGAGGGCAGATACGCAGTATTTT. V gene TRBV20-1 combines with J gene TRBJ2-3; D is tentatively TRBD1 or TRBD2 (7 bases each). Germline V gene lookup returns CDR1 DFQATT and CDR2 SNEGSKA (reference sequence). This CDR3 region has 16 residues. The ends were cut back, 6 bases at V and 4 bases at J, with 23 bases in the middle.

The chain is built from TRBV5-1 and TRBJ1-2; tentative D call: TRBD1 (5 bases). This CDR3 has 15 amino acids. V lost 3 bases and J 0 bases, leaving 12 bases between the germline ends. CDR1 and CDR2 from the germline V gene are SGHRS and YFSETQ. The CDR3 sequence: CASSSPDRPNYGYTF. CDR3 nucleotide sequence: TGCGCCAGCAGCTCCCCAGACAGACCTAACTATGGCTACACCTTC. Together with reference TRBV5-1 and TRBJ1-2, the CDR3 gives the full variable domain: KAGVTQTPRYLIKTRGQQVTLSCSPISGHRSVSWYQQTPGQGLQFLFEYFSETQRNKGNFPGRFSGRQFSNSRSEMNVSTLELGDSALYLCASSSPDRPNYGYTFGSGTRLTVV.

This clonotype has only a few counts. The chain recombines TRBV19 with TRBJ2-3; 9 nucleotides align to TRBD2. CDR3 length equals 17 residues. Trimming removed 7 bases from V and 6 bases from J; junction bases left unmatched: 17. CDR1 LNHDA and CDR2 SQIVND come from the germline V gene (reference sequence). This CDR3 is CASTPRFPREGGDTQYF. The CDR3 nucleotides read TGTGCCAGTACTCCCAGATTTCCGCGGGAGGGCGGTGATACGCAGTATTTT.

The CDR3 DNA is TGTGCCAGCAGCGGTCCTCCAGGGGGGAGCAATGAGCAGTTCTTC. Protein: CASSGPPGGSNEQFF. The rearrangement joins TRBV9 to TRBJ2-1; D is perhaps TRBD1 (7 bases). The V end lost 3 bases, the J end lost 6 bases, and 16 bases lay between the germline ends. The CDR3 is made up of 15 amino acids. Germline V lookup: CDR1 SGDLS, CDR2 YYNGEE.

This clonotype was seen a handful of times. The rearrangement uses TRBV29-1 and TRBJ2-5; 8 nucleotides line up with TRBD2. Germline CDR1 is SQVTM and CDR2 is ANQGSEA. This CDR3 spans 14 amino acids. V was pared by 5 bases and J by 1 base, with 6 bases of the junction left unmatched. CDR3 region: CSVFGGGRQETQYF. Written as DNA, the CDR3 is TGCAGCGTTTTCGGGGGGGGCCGCCAAGAGACCCAGTACTTC.

This clonotype showed up many times. The chain couples TRBV12-3 or TRBV12-4 to TRBJ1-1; D remains ambiguous. Trimming left V 2 bases short and J 0 bases short, with 4 bases between. CDR3 size: 13 residues. The DNA of the CDR3 is TGTGCCAGCAGTTTAAAGATGAACACTGAAGCTTTCTTT. Amino acid sequence: CASSLKMNTEAFF.

This clonotype was seen many times. As DNA, the CDR3 is TGTGCCATCAGTGGGGGAGCTAATGAAAAACTGTTTTTT. It is translated as CAISGGANEKLFF. V usage is TRBV10-3 and J usage is TRBJ1-4; no reliable D call. Deletions cut 4 bases from V and 3 bases from J, with 6 bases between. CDR1 ENHRY and CDR2 SYGVKD come from the germline V gene. This CDR3 contains 13 residues.

This clonotype was seen a handful of times. V is TRBV11-2 and J is TRBJ2-1; tentative D call: TRBD1 (5 bases). The CDR3 loop spans 11 amino acids. The V end was cut by 6 bases, the J end by 7 bases, with 7 bases between. CDR1 is SGHAT and CDR2 is FQNNGV in the germline V gene. The CDR3 DNA sequence: TGTGCCAGCAGAAGGGGTAATGAGCAGTTCTTC. Protein: CASRRGNEQFF.

This clonotype was picked up many times. The J gene is TRBJ1-1, the V gene TRBV20-1, with TRBD1 identical over 8 bases. After removal of 3 bases from V and 0 bases from J, the junction contained 18 bases not matched to a gene. The CDR3 is 19 residues long. Germline V gene lookup returns CDR1 DFQATT and CDR2 SNEGSKA (reference sequence). Here the CDR3 reads CSASHLLALLQGVNTEAFF. The DNA for the CDR3 is TGCAGTGCTAGTCACCTCCTGGCCCTTCTACAGGGGGTGAACACTGAAGCTTTCTTT.

This clonotype has a handful of counts. The chain joins TRBV29-1 to TRBJ1-3; D uncertain. The CDR3 loop spans 12 amino acids. V was clipped by 4 bases and J by 4 bases, with 8 bases between them. The germline gives CDR1 SQVTM, CDR2 ANQGSEA. The CDR3 protein is CSVVSPGNTIYF. In DNA, the CDR3 is TGCAGCGTTGTTTCCCCGGGAAACACCATATATTTT.

This clonotype was counted between two and nine times. The rearrangement joins TRBV20-1 to TRBJ2-5; D uncertain. The CDR3 is 10 residues long. The germline V and J ends were trimmed by 6 bases and 1 base, with 3 bases remaining between them. The germline V gene has CDR1 DFQATT and CDR2 SNEGSKA (reference sequence). DNA for the CDR3: TGCAGTGCCACCCAAGAGACCCAGTACTTC. Its translation: CSATQETQYF.

This clonotype was seen many times. The chain links TRBV6-5 to TRBJ1-6; the D gene is possibly TRBD1 (5 bases). CDR1 and CDR2 from the germline V gene are MNHEY and SVGAGI. Trimming left V 4 bases short and J 14 bases short, with 21 bases between. The CDR3 spans 15 residues. CDR3 protein: CASSSPGPPVVALHF. The CDR3 nucleotides are TGTGCCAGCAGTTCGCCGGGACCCCCAGTCGTGGCCCTCCACTTT.

This clonotype has more than one count but fewer than ten. The genes are TRBV2 and TRBJ2-1; no definite D call. V lost 2 bases and J lost 4, with 6 bases in between. Per the germline V gene, CDR1 is SNHLY and CDR2 is FYNNEI. The CDR3 sequence is 13 residues long. In DNA form, the CDR3 reads TGTGCCAGCAGTGAATTGGGGTACAATGAGCAGTTCTTC. This sequence encodes CASSELGYNEQFF.